The entry below describes one T cell receptor (beta chain). Its specificity is unknown. Germline and junction disagree at one end, which may indicate a read error. At the DNA level, this CDR3 is encoded by other sequences in the same sample as well. Germline CDR1 reads SGDLS; CDR2 reads YYNGEE. The CDR3 has 14 residues. These data originate in a study of cytomegalovirus exposure and HLA in healthy donors. Study-wide context: Some 85 million unique TCRs, all from HLA-typed donors, were included in an early release of the data.

Researchers ran the PCR with 60 Vbeta and 13 Jbeta primers. Original analysis: Later analysis identified 80 million to 90 million unique TCR beta chains, approximately 10 million shared. Repertoires were generated with immunoSEQ multiplex PCR, while TCRdb's copy carries only in-frame clones and drops some. V, J and clone size are taken as reported in that table, and D and trimming were inferred from the DNA itself. In the table there are about 140,000 clones, around 84% of which are singletons. The study's findings and limits: A later analysis reportedly identified an Asian-associated ancestry cluster as carrying fewer N-insertions than the roughly 700-donor mean.

Sequenced material: PBMCs. The chain carries TRBV9 and TRBJ1-1; D possibly corresponds to TRBD1 (5 bases). The TCR comes from a boy aged 2 to 10 in good health and CMV-seronegative. The CDR3, as DNA: TGTGCCAGCAGCCCAGAAGGGGTTTTCACTGAAGCCTTCTTT. Protein: CASSPEGVFTEAFF.